This T cell receptor (beta chain) was recorded in a study of cytomegalovirus exposure and HLA in healthy donors. The CDR3 has 14 residues. Germline V gene sequence: CDR1 WNHNN, CDR2 SYGVQD (reference sequence). V was clipped by 4 bases and J by 6 bases; unmatched bases: 5. The PCR ran on 60 Vbeta and 13 Jbeta primers. This table comes from immunoSEQ multiplex PCR, and its TCRdb copy is limited to in-frame clones, with some not included. The sample consists of around 120,000 clones, over 75% of them appearing once. All donors participated as healthy donors of bone marrow. This rearrangement joins TRBV10-1 to TRBJ2-1, with 8 bases matching TRBD2. The sample was PBMCs. The TCR comes from a human donor in good health. CDR3 residues: CASSGGLATNEQFF. Written as DNA, the CDR3 is TGCGCCAGCAGTGGAGGACTAGCCACCAATGAGCAGTTCTTC.